The 18 T cell receptor beta chains presented below share a single source sample, sequenced in a study of T-cell memory formation after mild COVID-19. Using its own MiXCR run on the 5' RACE reads, TCRdb lists one record per CDR3 protein. The table includes over 120,000 distinct CDR3 sequences, over 6% detected once. Input material: PBMCs or a T cell subset sorted from them (not recorded which). These receptors were collected from an adult woman who had mild COVID-19 (a few samples of this study predate the infection). Cell type and time point are not known.

This rearrangement joins TRBV5-1 to TRBJ1-2, with no clear D. Germline V gives CDR1 SGHRS, CDR2 YFSETQ. V dropped 0 bases and J dropped 2 bases, with 11 bases sitting between them. This CDR3 has 15 residues. The CDR3 spells CASSLESRENYGYTF. CDR3 nucleotides: TGCGCCAGCAGCTTGGAAAGTCGGGAAAACTATGGCTACACCTTC.

This clonotype has a handful of counts. The genes are TRBV18 and TRBJ1-3; D is uncertain. The germline V gene has CDR1 KGHSH and CDR2 LQKENI. V was shortened by 3 bases and J by 0 bases, with 9 bases between the two germline ends. The CDR3 length is 15 residues. The CDR3 nucleotides are TGTGCCAGCTCACCGGAAGTCGTCTCTGGAAACACCATATATTTT. Translating gives CASSPEVVSGNTIYF.

This clonotype was recorded at least ten times. A read error may account for a junction end that differs from germline. The J gene is TRBJ2-3, the V gene TRBV5-4; D not certain. The CDR3 loop spans 16 amino acids. Germline values: CDR1 SGHNT, CDR2 YYREEE (reference sequence). The CDR3 sequence: CASSLGGMTSKDTQYF. The CDR3 DNA sequence: TGTGCCAGCAGCTTGGGTGGCATGACGAGCAAAGATACGCAGTATTTT.

This sequence joins TRBV6-1 and TRBJ2-1, with 7 bases fitting TRBD1. J gave up 4 bases and V 6 bases, and 6 bases lay outside the gene matches. There are 14 residues in the CDR3. The germline V gene encodes CDR1 MNHNS and CDR2 SASEGT. The CDR3 loop is CASSRDRLYNEQFF. CDR3 coding DNA: TGTGCCAGCAGCCGGGACAGATTATACAATGAGCAGTTCTTC.

By share, this clonotype counts as medium-sized. This sequence joins TRBV7-9 and TRBJ2-7; D is unclear. CDR1 is SEHNR and CDR2 is FQNEAQ in the germline V gene (reference sequence). The CDR3 has 11 residues. V gave up 5 bases and J gave up 2 bases, with 4 bases separating them. The chain's CDR3 is CASSQAYEQYF. In DNA form, the CDR3 reads TGTGCCAGCAGCCAGGCCTACGAGCAGTACTTC.

This clonotype was observed at least ten times. The gene calls are TRBV12-3 or TRBV12-4 and TRBJ1-5; perhaps TRBD1 as D (5 bases). Trimming stripped 5 bases from V and 4 bases from J, with 9 bases between. The CDR3 spans 13 residues. The DNA for the CDR3 is TGTGCCAGCAGTCCCCAGGGTAATCAGCCCCAGCATTTT. Translating gives CASSPQGNQPQHF.

The sample holds a few counts of this clonotype. This chain joins TRBV7-8 and TRBJ1-2, with D perhaps TRBD1 (6 bases). Per germline, CDR1 SGHVS and CDR2 FQNEAQ. The CDR3 spans 12 residues. V shed 4 bases and J shed 8 bases, with 11 bases lying between them. CDR3 loop: CASSYDRRGYTF. As DNA, the CDR3 is TGTGCCAGCAGCTATGACAGGCGGGGCTACACCTTC.

This clonotype was recorded at least ten times. CDR3 sequence: CSPLAGGSTDTQYF. The CDR3 DNA reads TGCAGTCCGCTAGCGGGGGGTTCCACAGATACGCAGTATTTT. The chain joins TRBV20-1 to TRBJ2-3; 11 bases map to TRBD2. Germline values: CDR1 DFQATT, CDR2 SNEGSKA (reference sequence). CDR3 length equals 14 residues. V dropped 8 bases and J dropped 2; count of bases not matched to a gene: 6.

This clonotype was observed a few times. The chain combines TRBV7-3 with TRBJ2-3; tentative D call: TRBD2 (6 bases). The ends were cut back, 1 base at V and 9 bases at J, with 11 bases in the middle. Per the germline V gene, CDR1 is SGHTA and CDR2 is FQGTGA. The CDR3 is 13 residues long. CDR3 residues: CASSLNWGETQYF. The CDR3 DNA reads TGTGCCAGCAGCTTAAATTGGGGGGAGACGCAGTATTTT.

This chain joins TRBV12-3 or TRBV12-4 and TRBJ1-6; TRBD1 matches at 10 bases. CDR3 length: 15 residues. With V trimmed by 5 bases and J by 7 bases, 5 bases remained unmatched. This CDR3 is CASSADRGHNSPLHF. The CDR3 coding sequence is TGTGCCAGCAGTGCTGACAGGGGGCACAATTCACCCCTCCACTTT.

This clonotype was seen a handful of times. The chain couples TRBV9 to TRBJ2-3; possibly TRBD1 or TRBD2 for D (6 bases each). V was cut by 3 bases and J by 6 bases, with 17 bases left in between. Germline V gene sequence: CDR1 SGDLS, CDR2 YYNGEE. This CDR3 has 15 residues. CDR3 loop: CASSAASWGADTQYF. CDR3 coding DNA: TGTGCCAGCAGCGCAGCTAGTTGGGGGGCTGATACGCAGTATTTT.

This clonotype showed up many times. The rearrangement joins TRBV5-1 to TRBJ2-1; D might be TRBD1 (6 bases). The CDR3 has 12 amino acids. V lost 2 bases to trimming and J lost 10 bases, with 10 bases between them. Per germline, CDR1 SGHRS and CDR2 YFSETQ. For the CDR3, the DNA is TGCGCCAGCAGCTTAGGCCAGGGGGAGCAGTTCTTC. Protein: CASSLGQGEQFF.

This clonotype came up many times. This chain joins TRBV12-3 or TRBV12-4 and TRBJ1-3, with D perhaps matching TRBD1 (6 bases). V lost 1 base and J lost 8, with 9 bases in between. The CDR3 is 13 residues long. Here the CDR3 reads CASSLGQGYTIYF. The CDR3 DNA reads as TGTGCCAGCAGTTTAGGGCAGGGGTACACCATATATTTT.

V usage is TRBV24-1 and J usage is TRBJ2-2, with D unresolved. Germline V gene data show CDR1 as KGHDR and CDR2 as SFDVKD. Trimming took 0 bases from V and 1 from J, leaving 11 bases between them. This CDR3 is 17 amino acids long. CDR3 sequence: CATSDLPSWGNTGELFF. The CDR3 DNA reads as TGTGCCACCAGTGATTTGCCCTCCTGGGGGAACACCGGGGAGCTGTTTTTT.

This clonotype occurred many times. The CDR3 protein is CASSLELGQTTYGYTF. For the CDR3, the DNA is TGTGCCAGCAGTTTAGAGCTAGGACAGACGACATATGGCTACACCTTC. This chain uses TRBV12-3 or TRBV12-4 with TRBJ1-2; possibly TRBD1 for D (6 bases). The CDR3 covers 16 residues. The germline V and J ends were trimmed by 1 base and 5 bases, with 17 bases remaining between them.

This clonotype was detected ten times or more. This chain connects TRBV12-3 or TRBV12-4 to TRBJ1-1; D ambiguous. V was cut by 7 bases and J by 8 bases, with 20 bases left in between. The CDR3 runs to 14 residues. The CDR3 DNA reads TGTGCCAGCAAACTGGACCCTACGAGCCGGGAAGCTTTCTTT. Translation: CASKLDPTSREAFF.

This clonotype has at least ten counts. The DNA of the CDR3 is TGCGCCAGCAGCTTTGGCGGGGACCCCTACAATGAGCAGTTCTTC. Its translation is CASSFGGDPYNEQFF. The rearrangement joins TRBV5-1 to TRBJ2-1; a possible D gene is TRBD2 (6 bases). Germline values: CDR1 SGHRS, CDR2 YFSETQ. The V end was cut by 2 bases, the J end by 2 bases, with 11 bases between. The CDR3 consists of 15 residues.

Ten or more counts support this clonotype. V and J are TRBV12-3 or TRBV12-4 and TRBJ1-5; possibly TRBD1 for D (5 bases). V lost 6 bases and J lost 7, with 13 bases in between. The CDR3 totals 13 residues. In nucleotides, the CDR3 is TGTGCCAGCAGACCCCAGGGAAACCAGCCCCAGCATTTT. Its translation is CASRPQGNQPQHF.